These 9 T cell receptor beta chains were all obtained from the same sample, sequenced in a study of regulatory T cells in long-lasting Graves disease (dated by TCRdb to the early 2020s). Read against the paper, the sample's time point label means: persistent/refractory GD, antithyroid drugs over 5 years with positive TRAb. For both TCR sequencing and RNA sequencing, RNA was extracted from PBMCs using TRIzol. The library was obtained by multiplex PCR. The sequencer was an Illumina HiSeq 4000. To build TCR beta libraries, CDR3 regions were amplified by Arm-PCR using iRepertoire HTBI primers. TCRdb passed the public sequencing reads through fastp at Q25 and MiXCR, retaining productive beta sequences. CDR3 protein sequences are deduplicated, and each keeps its most common genes and DNA. Within this sample are about 400,000 distinct CDR3 sequences, with 20% of them counted one time only. The ten largest clones capture about 20% of the sample.

This material consisted of peripheral blood mononuclear cells (PBMCs), taken when the disease was refractory, from a patient treated with antithyroid drugs. These TCRs come from a female donor with Graves disease.

V is TRBV10-2 and J is TRBJ2-4; D uncertain. Germline-derived CDR1 and CDR2 are WSHSY and SAAADI. The CDR3 sequence is 12 residues long. Trimming shortened V by 7 bases and J by 4 bases, and 8 bases separated the two germline ends. The CDR3 reads CASTLGKNIQYF. The CDR3 nucleotides are TGCGCCAGCACCCTAGGGAAAAACATTCAGTACTTC.

The chain combines TRBV6-5 with TRBJ2-7; TRBD2 aligns across 8 bases. Looked up from germline, CDR1 is MNHEY and CDR2 is SVGAGI. V lost 4 bases and J lost 6; bases outside the gene matches: 5. The length of the CDR3 is 13 residues. CDR3 sequence (DNA): TGTGCCAGCAGTTTGGCTAGCGGGCTCGAGCAGTACTTC. Translation gives CASSLASGLEQYF.

The chain has TRBV9 and TRBJ2-3, with a possible D match to TRBD1 (5 bases). This CDR3 region has 14 residues. V was shortened by 3 bases and J by 2 bases, with 10 bases between the two germline ends. CDR1 is SGDLS, CDR2 YYNGEE, per germline. The CDR3 sequence: CASSAIGATDTQYF. CDR3 in DNA: TGTGCCAGCAGCGCAATTGGGGCCACAGATACGCAGTATTTT. The full variable domain, in which reference TRBV9 and TRBJ2-3 provide the parts outside the CDR3, is DSGVTQTPKHLITATGQRVTLRCSPRSGDLSVYWYQQSLDQGLQFLIQYYNGEERAKGNILERFSAQQFPDLHSELNLSSLELGDSALYFCASSAIGATDTQYFGPGTRLTVL.

This clonotype turned up a few times. The chain recombines TRBV6-1 with TRBJ1-2; D not resolved. The CDR3 sequence is 14 residues long. Germline lookup yields CDR1 MNHNS and CDR2 SASEGT. V shed 4 bases and J shed 0 bases, with 9 bases lying between them. The CDR3 here is CASSAEVSNYGYTF. CDR3 nucleotides: TGTGCCAGCAGTGCAGAGGTTTCTAACTATGGCTACACCTTC.

This clonotype has ten or more counts. V usage is TRBV15 and J usage is TRBJ1-5; 8 bases map to TRBD1. This CDR3 spans 16 amino acids. J was trimmed by 2 bases and V by 0 bases; bases with no gene match: 3. Per germline, CDR1 LNHNV and CDR2 YYDKDF (reference sequence). The chain's CDR3 is CATSRDGQGGNQPQHF. The CDR3 DNA reads TGTGCCACCAGCAGAGATGGACAGGGAGGCAATCAGCCCCAGCATTTT. Together with reference TRBV15 and TRBJ1-5, the CDR3 gives the full variable domain: DAMVIQNPRYQVTQFGKPVTLSCSQTLNHNVMYWYQQKSSQAPKLLFHYYDKDFNNEADTPDNFQSRRPNTSFCFLDIRSPGLGDTAMYLCATSRDGQGGNQPQHFGDGTRLSIL.

There are many counts of this clonotype. The rearrangement uses TRBV2 and TRBJ1-2; D unclear. The CDR3 consists of 10 residues. Germline V gives CDR1 SNHLY, CDR2 FYNNEI. V was trimmed by 6 bases and J by 6 bases, leaving 5 bases between them. In nucleotides, the CDR3 is TGTGCCAGCAGCGGGGATGGCTACACCTTC. The encoded protein is CASSGDGYTF.

This clonotype occurred many times. This chain connects TRBV7-8 to TRBJ2-5; D gene uncertain. The CDR3 totals 14 residues. The ends were cut back, 1 base at V and 1 base at J, with 7 bases in the middle. CDR1 SGHVS and CDR2 FQNEAQ come from the germline V gene. CDR3 in amino acids: CASSLGAGQETQYF. The DNA of the CDR3 is TGTGCCAGCAGCTTAGGGGCCGGCCAAGAGACCCAGTACTTC.

This clonotype appeared many times. The rearrangement uses TRBV3-1 and TRBJ1-4; D is perhaps TRBD1 (6 bases). Germline V gene data show CDR1 as LGHDT and CDR2 as YNNKEL (reference sequence). CDR3 length equals 14 residues. V lost 3 bases and J lost 8, with 13 bases in between. CDR3 nucleotides: TGTGCCAGCAGCCAGGACAGAGTCCGAGAAAAACTGTTTTTT. Translating it yields CASSQDRVREKLFF.

The V and J genes are TRBV27 and TRBJ2-2; no clear D gene. The CDR3 is made up of 16 amino acids. V was cut by 3 bases and J by 6 bases, with 17 bases left in between. Germline V gene lookup returns CDR1 MNHEY and CDR2 SMNVEV (reference sequence). The CDR3 coding sequence is TGTGCCAGCAGTTTTTTTGTAGTGGGGTTCGCCGGGGAGCTGTTTTTT. As protein: CASSFFVVGFAGELFF.